One sample yielded the 18 T cell receptor beta chains listed below, sequenced in a study of T cell responses to AZD1222 COVID-19 vaccine. TCRdb's copy holds only in-frame clones and misses some; the assay was immunoSEQ multiplex PCR. The repertoire consists of 110,000 to 150,000 clones, with roughly 88% occurring once and the leading ten covering nearly 3.5%. The sample in question was peripheral blood, obtained on day 0 of AZD1222 vaccination. These receptors were obtained from an adult in good health.

V gene TRBV28 combines with J gene TRBJ2-1; D ambiguous. The germline V gene encodes CDR1 MDHEN and CDR2 SYDVKM. Between the trimmed V and J ends, which lost 3 bases and 2 bases, there was a span of 11 bases. The CDR3 extends over 15 amino acids. In DNA form, the CDR3 reads TGTGCCAGCAGTTTGGCAGGTCCGACCTACAATGAGCAGTTCTTC. Translation: CASSLAGPTYNEQFF.

V gene TRBV10-3 combines with J gene TRBJ1-2; 8 bases agree with TRBD1. The CDR3 loop spans 14 amino acids. Trimming at V came to 6 bases and at J to 3 bases, leaving 6 bases not matched to a gene. The germline gives CDR1 ENHRY, CDR2 SYGVKD. The CDR3 loop is CAIRPGQGDYGYTF. CDR3 DNA sequence: TGTGCCATCAGACCCGGACAGGGAGACTATGGCTACACCTTC.

The rearrangement joins TRBV28 to TRBJ2-2; TRBD1 might be the D (6 bases). V was pared by 5 bases and J by 6 bases, with 10 bases between. Germline CDR1 reads MDHEN; CDR2 reads SYDVKM. There are 13 residues in the CDR3. Here the CDR3 DNA reads TGTGCCAGCAGTCACAGGGTTGCCGGGGAGCTGTTTTTT. Residues: CASSHRVAGELFF.

This clone was recorded a few times. The CDR3 protein is CASSLAVETQYF. CDR3 bases: TGTGCCAGCAGCCTAGCGGTGGAGACCCAGTACTTC. V is TRBV2 and J is TRBJ2-5; 7 bases are a match to TRBD2. This CDR3 is built from 12 residues. V lost 6 bases, J lost 5 bases, and 3 bases stayed unmatched. CDR1 SNHLY and CDR2 FYNNEI come from the germline V gene.

This chain connects TRBV28 to TRBJ2-5; 11 bases match TRBD2. Germline V gene data show CDR1 as MDHEN and CDR2 as SYDVKM. V lost 1 base and J lost 6; bases outside the gene matches: 7. The CDR3 loop spans 16 amino acids. Here the CDR3 reads CASSLFTSGRVKTQYF. Written as DNA, the CDR3 is TGTGCCAGCAGTTTATTTACTAGCGGGAGAGTAAAGACCCAGTACTTC.

This rearrangement joins TRBV7-2 to TRBJ2-7, with 10 positions matching TRBD2. The CDR3 totals 15 residues. Germline V gene sequence: CDR1 SGHTA, CDR2 FQGNSA. After removal of 6 bases from V and 1 base from J, the junction contained 6 bases not matched to a gene. The CDR3 is CASRHSGRGSYEQYF. CDR3 sequence (DNA): TGTGCCAGCAGACACAGCGGGAGGGGGTCCTACGAGCAGTACTTC. The full variable domain, rest sourced from reference TRBV7-2 and TRBJ2-7, is GAGVSQSPSNKVTEKGKDVELRCDPISGHTALYWYRQSLGQGLEFLIYFQGNSAPDKSGLPSDRFSAERTGGSVSTLTIQRTQQEDSAVYLCASRHSGRGSYEQYFGPGTRLTVT.

V and J are TRBV28 and TRBJ2-6, with D uncertain. The germline gives CDR1 MDHEN, CDR2 SYDVKM. Trimming stripped 6 bases from V and 0 bases from J, with 6 bases between. The CDR3 covers 14 residues. CDR3 protein: CASRESSGANVLTF. CDR3 sequence (DNA): TGTGCCAGCAGAGAGAGCTCTGGGGCCAACGTCCTGACTTTC. Full variable domain (remainder filled in from reference TRBV28 and TRBJ2-6): DVKVTQSSRYLVKRTGEKVFLECVQDMDHENMFWYRQDPGLGLRLIYFSYDVKMKEKGDIPEGYSVSREKKERFSLILESASTNQTSMYLCASRESSGANVLTFGAGSRLTVL.

The rearrangement uses TRBV5-1 and TRBJ1-3, with TRBD1 as a possible D gene (6 bases). The length of the CDR3 is 15 residues. V gave up 4 bases and J gave up 0 bases, with 11 bases separating them. The germline V gene has CDR1 SGHRS and CDR2 YFSETQ. The CDR3, as DNA: TGCGCCAGCAGCAAAGACAGGTCCTCTGGAAACACCATATATTTT. Its translation: CASSKDRSSGNTIYF. Based on the CDR3 plus reference TRBV5-1 and TRBJ1-3, the full variable domain is KAGVTQTPRYLIKTRGQQVTLSCSPISGHRSVSWYQQTPGQGLQFLFEYFSETQRNKGNFPGRFSGRQFSNSRSEMNVSTLELGDSALYLCASSKDRSSGNTIYFGEGSWLTVV.

V and J are TRBV29-1 and TRBJ1-1; D is perhaps TRBD1 (6 bases). V was pared by 6 bases and J by 0 bases, with 14 bases between. Germline V gives CDR1 SQVTM, CDR2 ANQGSEA. The CDR3 extends over 14 amino acids. The CDR3, as DNA: TGCAGCGTGACAGGACTGACCATGAACACTGAAGCTTTCTTT. Translated, it gives CSVTGLTMNTEAFF. The variable domain in full, completed from reference TRBV29-1 and TRBJ1-1, reads SAVISQKPSRDICQRGTSLTIQCQVDSQVTMMFWYRQQPGQSLTLIATANQGSEATYESGFVIDKFPISRPNLTFSTLTVSNMSPEDSSIYLCSVTGLTMNTEAFFGQGTRLTVV.

This clone turned up a few times. The rearrangement uses TRBV12-3 or TRBV12-4 and TRBJ1-2, with TRBD1 identical over 7 bases. This CDR3 region has 13 residues. Trimming cost V 3 bases and J 7 bases; bases outside gene matches: 5. CDR3 in DNA: TGTGCCAGCAGTTTTGAGACAGGGAGTGGCTACACCTTC. The encoded protein is CASSFETGSGYTF.

This rearrangement joins TRBV30 to TRBJ1-5; possibly TRBD1 for D (5 bases). Germline V CDR1 and CDR2: GTSNPN, SVGIG (reference sequence). The CDR3 contains 13 residues. V lost 2 bases and J lost 5, with 10 bases in between. The CDR3 reads CAWSRGTDQPQHF. The CDR3 region has the DNA TGTGCCTGGAGTCGGGGGACTGATCAGCCCCAGCATTTT.

This clone came up a few times. CDR3 sequence: CASSQDPAPGNYGYTF. The CDR3 region has the DNA TGCGCCAGCAGCCAAGATCCGGCCCCGGGTAACTATGGCTACACCTTC. This chain links TRBV4-1 with TRBJ1-2; no reliable D call. This CDR3 contains 16 residues. Germline CDR1 reads MGHRA; CDR2 reads YSYEKL. Trimming cost V 0 bases and J 1 base, with 12 bases left between them.

The chain recombines TRBV5-1 with TRBJ2-7, with D uncertain. V was cut by 0 bases and J by 3 bases, with 7 bases left in between. The length of the CDR3 is 13 residues. Germline values: CDR1 SGHRS, CDR2 YFSETQ. DNA for the CDR3: TGCGCCAGCAGCTTGGGCGCCGGCTACGAGCAGTACTTC. This codes for CASSLGAGYEQYF. The variable domain in full, completed from reference TRBV5-1 and TRBJ2-7, reads KAGVTQTPRYLIKTRGQQVTLSCSPISGHRSVSWYQQTPGQGLQFLFEYFSETQRNKGNFPGRFSGRQFSNSRSEMNVSTLELGDSALYLCASSLGAGYEQYFGPGTRLTVT.

V is TRBV18 and J is TRBJ1-1; TRBD1 might be the D (5 bases). Germline CDR1 KGHSH, CDR2 LQKENI. Trimming stripped 8 bases from V and 0 bases from J, with 16 bases between. The CDR3 is made up of 15 amino acids. This CDR3 reads CASRRTGPLNTEAFF. In nucleotides, the CDR3 is TGTGCCAGCCGACGAACAGGACCCTTGAACACTGAAGCTTTCTTT.

The chain links TRBV28 to TRBJ2-3; D uncertain. The CDR3 has 13 residues. Germline V gene lookup returns CDR1 MDHEN and CDR2 SYDVKM. The V and J ends lost 7 bases and 8 bases respectively, with 16 bases between them. CDR3 bases: TGTGCCAGCACCCTCCCGGGCCGAGGTACGCAGTATTTT. Translated: CASTLPGRGTQYF.

The DNA for the CDR3 is TGTGCCAGTAGCGGTCCAAGCTCCTACAATGAGCAGTTCTTC. Translating it yields CASSGPSSYNEQFF. This chain connects TRBV28 to TRBJ2-1; D possibly corresponds to TRBD2 (6 bases). Trimming stripped 9 bases from V and 0 bases from J, with 12 bases between. The length of the CDR3 is 14 residues. Germline assignment: CDR1 MDHEN and CDR2 SYDVKM.

The V call is TRBV5-1, the J call TRBJ2-7; no clear D gene. With 1 base removed from V and 5 bases from J, the gap between germline ends came to 16 bases. Germline CDR1 reads SGHRS; CDR2 reads YFSETQ. CDR3 size: 15 residues. CDR3: CASSLRANLAHEQYF. The CDR3 coding sequence is TGCGCCAGCAGCTTGAGGGCTAATTTGGCCCACGAGCAGTACTTC. The full variable domain, with the rest looked up from reference TRBV5-1 and TRBJ2-7, is KAGVTQTPRYLIKTRGQQVTLSCSPISGHRSVSWYQQTPGQGLQFLFEYFSETQRNKGNFPGRFSGRQFSNSRSEMNVSTLELGDSALYLCASSLRANLAHEQYFGPGTRLTVT.

The gene calls are TRBV7-8 and TRBJ2-7; perhaps TRBD1 as D (6 bases). CDR1 and CDR2 (germline): SGHVS, FQNEAQ. Trimming cost V 1 base and J 0 bases, with 10 bases left between them. This CDR3 is 15 amino acids long. The CDR3 sequence is CASSLEGRGSYEQYF. The CDR3 nucleotides read TGTGCCAGCAGCTTAGAGGGCAGGGGCTCCTACGAGCAGTACTTC.